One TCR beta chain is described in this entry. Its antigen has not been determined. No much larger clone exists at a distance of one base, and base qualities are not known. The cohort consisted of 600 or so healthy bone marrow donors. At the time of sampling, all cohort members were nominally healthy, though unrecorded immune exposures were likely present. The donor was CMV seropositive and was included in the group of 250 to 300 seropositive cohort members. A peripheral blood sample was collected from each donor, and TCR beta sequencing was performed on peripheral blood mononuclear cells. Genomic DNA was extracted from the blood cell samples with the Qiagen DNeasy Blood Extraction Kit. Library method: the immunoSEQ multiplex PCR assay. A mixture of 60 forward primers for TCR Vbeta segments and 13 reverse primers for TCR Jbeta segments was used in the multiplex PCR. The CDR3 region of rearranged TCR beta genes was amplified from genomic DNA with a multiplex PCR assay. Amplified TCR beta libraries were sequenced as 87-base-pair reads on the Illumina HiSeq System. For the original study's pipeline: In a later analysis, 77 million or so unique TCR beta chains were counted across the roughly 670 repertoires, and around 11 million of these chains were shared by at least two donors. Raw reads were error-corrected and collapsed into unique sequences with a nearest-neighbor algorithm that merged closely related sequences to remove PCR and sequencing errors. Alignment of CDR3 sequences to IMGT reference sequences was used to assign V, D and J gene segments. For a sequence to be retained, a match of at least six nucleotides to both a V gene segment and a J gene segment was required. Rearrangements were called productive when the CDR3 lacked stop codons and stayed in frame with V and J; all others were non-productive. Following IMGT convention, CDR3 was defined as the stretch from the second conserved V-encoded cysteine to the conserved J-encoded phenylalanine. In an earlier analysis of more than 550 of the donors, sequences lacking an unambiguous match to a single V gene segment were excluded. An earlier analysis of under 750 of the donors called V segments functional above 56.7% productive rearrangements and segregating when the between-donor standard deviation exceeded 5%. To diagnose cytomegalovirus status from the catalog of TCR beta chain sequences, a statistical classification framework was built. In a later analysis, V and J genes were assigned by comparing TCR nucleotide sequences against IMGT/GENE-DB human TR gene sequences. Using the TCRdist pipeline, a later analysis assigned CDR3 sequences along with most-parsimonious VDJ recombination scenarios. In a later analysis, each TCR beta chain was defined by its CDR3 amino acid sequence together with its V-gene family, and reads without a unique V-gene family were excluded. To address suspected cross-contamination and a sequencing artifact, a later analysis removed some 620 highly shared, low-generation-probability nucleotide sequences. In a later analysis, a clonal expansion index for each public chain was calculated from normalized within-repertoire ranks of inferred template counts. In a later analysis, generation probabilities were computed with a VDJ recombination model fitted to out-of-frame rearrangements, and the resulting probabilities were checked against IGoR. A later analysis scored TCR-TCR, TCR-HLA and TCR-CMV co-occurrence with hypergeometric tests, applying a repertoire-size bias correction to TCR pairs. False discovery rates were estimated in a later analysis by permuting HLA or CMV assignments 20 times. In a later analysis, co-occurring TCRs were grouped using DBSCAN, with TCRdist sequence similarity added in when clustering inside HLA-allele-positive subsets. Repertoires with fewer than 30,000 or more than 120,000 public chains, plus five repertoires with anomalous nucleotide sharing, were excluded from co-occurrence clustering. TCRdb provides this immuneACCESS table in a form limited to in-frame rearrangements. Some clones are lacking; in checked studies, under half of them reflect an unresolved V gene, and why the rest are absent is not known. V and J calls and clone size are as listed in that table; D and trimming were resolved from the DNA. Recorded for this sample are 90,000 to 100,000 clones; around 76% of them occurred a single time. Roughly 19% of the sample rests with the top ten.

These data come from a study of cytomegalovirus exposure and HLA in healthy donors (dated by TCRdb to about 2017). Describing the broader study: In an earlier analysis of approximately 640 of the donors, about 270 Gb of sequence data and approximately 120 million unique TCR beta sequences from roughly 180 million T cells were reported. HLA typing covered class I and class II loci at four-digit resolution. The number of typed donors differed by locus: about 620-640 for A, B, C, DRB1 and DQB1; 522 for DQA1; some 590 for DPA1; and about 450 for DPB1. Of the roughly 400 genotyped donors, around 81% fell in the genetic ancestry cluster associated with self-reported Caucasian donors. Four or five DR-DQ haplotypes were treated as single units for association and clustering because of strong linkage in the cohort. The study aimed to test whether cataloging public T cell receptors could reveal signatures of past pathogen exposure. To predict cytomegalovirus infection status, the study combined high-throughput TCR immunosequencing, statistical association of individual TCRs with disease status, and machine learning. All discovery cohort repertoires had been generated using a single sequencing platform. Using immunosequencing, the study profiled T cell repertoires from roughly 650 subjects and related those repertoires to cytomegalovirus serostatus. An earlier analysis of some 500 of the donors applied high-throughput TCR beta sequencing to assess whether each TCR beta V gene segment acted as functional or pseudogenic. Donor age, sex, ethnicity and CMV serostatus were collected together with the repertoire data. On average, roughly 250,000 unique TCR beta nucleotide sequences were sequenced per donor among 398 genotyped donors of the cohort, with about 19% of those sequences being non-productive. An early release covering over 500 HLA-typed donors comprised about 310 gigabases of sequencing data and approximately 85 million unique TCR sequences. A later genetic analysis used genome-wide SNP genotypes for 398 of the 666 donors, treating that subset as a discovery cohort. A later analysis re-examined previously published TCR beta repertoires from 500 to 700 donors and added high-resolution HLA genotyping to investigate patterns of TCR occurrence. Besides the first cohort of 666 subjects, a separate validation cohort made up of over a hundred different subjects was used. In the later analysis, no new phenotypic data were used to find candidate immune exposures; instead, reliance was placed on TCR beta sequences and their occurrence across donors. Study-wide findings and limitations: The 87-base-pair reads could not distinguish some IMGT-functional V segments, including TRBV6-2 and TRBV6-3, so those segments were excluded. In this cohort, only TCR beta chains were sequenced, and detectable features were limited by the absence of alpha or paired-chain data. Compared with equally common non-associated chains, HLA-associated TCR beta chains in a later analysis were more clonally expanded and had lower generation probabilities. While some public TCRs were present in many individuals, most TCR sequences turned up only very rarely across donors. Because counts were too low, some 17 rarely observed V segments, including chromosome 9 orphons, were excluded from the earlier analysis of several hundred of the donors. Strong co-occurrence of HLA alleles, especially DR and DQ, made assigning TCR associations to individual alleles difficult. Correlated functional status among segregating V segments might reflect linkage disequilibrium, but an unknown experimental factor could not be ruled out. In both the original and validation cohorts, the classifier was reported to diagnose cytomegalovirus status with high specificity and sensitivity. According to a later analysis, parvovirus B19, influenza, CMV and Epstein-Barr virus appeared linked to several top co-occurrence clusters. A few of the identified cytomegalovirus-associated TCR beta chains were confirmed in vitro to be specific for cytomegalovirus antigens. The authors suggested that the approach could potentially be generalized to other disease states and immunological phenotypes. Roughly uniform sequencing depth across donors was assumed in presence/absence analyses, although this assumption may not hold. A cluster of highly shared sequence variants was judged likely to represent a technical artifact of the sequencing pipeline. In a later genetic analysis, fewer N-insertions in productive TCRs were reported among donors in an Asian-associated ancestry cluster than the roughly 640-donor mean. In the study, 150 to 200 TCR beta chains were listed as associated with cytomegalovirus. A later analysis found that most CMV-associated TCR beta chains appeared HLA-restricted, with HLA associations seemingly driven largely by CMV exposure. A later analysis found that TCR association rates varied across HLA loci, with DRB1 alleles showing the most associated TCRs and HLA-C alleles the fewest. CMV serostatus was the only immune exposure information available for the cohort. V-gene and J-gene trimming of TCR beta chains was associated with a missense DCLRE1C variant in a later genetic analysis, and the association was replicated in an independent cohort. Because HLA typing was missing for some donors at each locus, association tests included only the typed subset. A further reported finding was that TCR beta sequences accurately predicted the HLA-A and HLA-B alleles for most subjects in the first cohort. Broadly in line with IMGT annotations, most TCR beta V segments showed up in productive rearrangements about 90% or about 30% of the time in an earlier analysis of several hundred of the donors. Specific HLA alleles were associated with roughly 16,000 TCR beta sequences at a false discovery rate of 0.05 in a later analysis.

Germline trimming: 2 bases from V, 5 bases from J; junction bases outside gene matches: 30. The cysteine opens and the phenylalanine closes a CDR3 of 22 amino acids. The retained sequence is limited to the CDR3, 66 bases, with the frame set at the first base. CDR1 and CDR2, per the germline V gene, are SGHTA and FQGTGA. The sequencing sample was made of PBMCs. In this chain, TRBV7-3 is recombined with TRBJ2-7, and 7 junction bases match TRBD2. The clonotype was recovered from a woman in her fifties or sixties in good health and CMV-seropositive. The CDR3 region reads CASSLSYGMRSSRRERSNEQYF. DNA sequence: TGTGCCAGCAGCTTATCCTATGGTATGCGTTCGTCCAGGCGGGAGCGTTCGAACGAGCAGTACTTC.